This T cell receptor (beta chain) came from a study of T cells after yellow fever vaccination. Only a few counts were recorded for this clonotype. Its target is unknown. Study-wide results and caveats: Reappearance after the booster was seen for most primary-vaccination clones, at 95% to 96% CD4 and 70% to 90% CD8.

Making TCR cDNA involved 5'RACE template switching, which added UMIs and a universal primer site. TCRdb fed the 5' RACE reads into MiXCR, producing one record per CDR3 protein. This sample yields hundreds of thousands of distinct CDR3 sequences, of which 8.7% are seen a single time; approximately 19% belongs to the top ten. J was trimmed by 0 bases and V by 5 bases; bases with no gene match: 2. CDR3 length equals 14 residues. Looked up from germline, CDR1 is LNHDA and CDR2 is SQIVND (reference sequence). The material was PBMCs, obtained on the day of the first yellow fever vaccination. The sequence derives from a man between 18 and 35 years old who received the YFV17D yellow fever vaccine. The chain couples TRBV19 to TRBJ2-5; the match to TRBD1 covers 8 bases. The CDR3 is CASSDRGNQETQYF. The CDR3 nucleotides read TGTGCCAGTAGTGACAGGGGTAACCAAGAGACCCAGTACTTC.